These 20 T cell receptor beta chains originate from one sample sequenced in a study of T cells in localized non-small cell lung cancer. TCRdb's copy holds only in-frame clones and misses some; the assay was immunoSEQ multiplex PCR. The profile shows about 19,000 clones, about 90% of them singletons. Sequencing was performed on peripheral blood, taken before any cancer treatment. All receptors come from a woman aged 40-69 years with stage I lung adenocarcinoma.

This chain connects TRBV11-1 to TRBJ1-5; 7 bases fit TRBD1. CDR1 is SGHAT, CDR2 FQDESV, per germline (reference sequence). V was clipped by 6 bases and J by 8 bases; unmatched bases: 7. This CDR3 is built from 13 residues. CDR3 DNA: TGTGCCAGCAGTAAAGACAGGGATAAGCCCCAGCATTTT. It is translated as CASSKDRDKPQHF.

The V and J genes are TRBV7-9 and TRBJ1-1; TRBD1 aligns across 8 bases. Germline V gene data show CDR1 as SEHNR and CDR2 as FQNEAQ (reference sequence). The CDR3 runs 12 residues. With 4 bases clipped from V and 8 bases from J, the junction kept 3 bases outside the gene matches. CDR3 nucleotide sequence: TGTGCCAGCAGCTCCGACAGGGGCGAAGCTTTCTTT. This sequence encodes CASSSDRGEAFF.

The chain employs TRBV7-2 and TRBJ2-3; 8 bases fit TRBD1. From germline, CDR1 is SGHTA and CDR2 FQGNSA. V shed 2 bases, J shed 3 bases, and the junction held 1 base outside the gene matches. CDR3 length: 14 amino acids. As DNA, the CDR3 is TGTGCCAGCAGCTTAAACAGGGGGACAGATACGCAGTATTTT. Translated, it gives CASSLNRGTDTQYF.

The chain employs TRBV4-3 and TRBJ2-4; D gene uncertain. CDR1 and CDR2 from the germline V gene are LGHNA and YSLEER. V lost 7 bases and J 1 base, leaving 14 bases between the germline ends. CDR3 size: 15 residues. The CDR3 protein is CASTEIPKAKNIQYF. CDR3 in DNA: TGCGCCAGCACGGAAATCCCAAAGGCCAAAAACATTCAGTACTTC.

The rearrangement links TRBV27 to TRBJ1-5; 11 bases line up with TRBD1. The V gene's germline CDR1 is MNHEY and CDR2 SMNVEV (reference sequence). V was clipped by 2 bases and J by 7 bases; unmatched bases: 4. The CDR3 consists of 15 residues. In DNA, the CDR3 is TGTGCCAGCAGTTTACGGACAGGGGGCGGACAGCCCCAGCATTTT. It codes for CASSLRTGGGQPQHF.

The chain recombines TRBV6-1 with TRBJ2-1, with 11 positions matching TRBD2. Germline V gene lookup returns CDR1 MNHNS and CDR2 SASEGT. The CDR3 has 15 amino acids. V gave up 6 bases and J gave up 5 bases; unmatched junction bases: 6. The CDR3 bases are TGTGCCAGCAGCCAACTAGCGGGGGCCAACAATGAGCAGTTCTTC. Translated: CASSQLAGANNEQFF.

The sample holds a few counts of this clone. The chain joins TRBV9 to TRBJ1-1, with 10 bases aligning to TRBD1. The CDR3 is 17 residues long. V lost 1 base and J lost 0; bases outside the gene matches: 6. In germline, CDR1 is SGDLS, CDR2 YYNGEE. The CDR3 bases are TGTGCCAGCAGCGTATCGGGGACAGGGGACATGAACACTGAAGCTTTCTTT. Translation: CASSVSGTGDMNTEAFF.

CDR3 region: CATLQGSRANTGELFF. CDR3 sequence (DNA): TGTGCCACCTTGCAGGGTTCTCGCGCGAACACCGGGGAGCTGTTTTTT. The V and J genes are TRBV28 and TRBJ2-2, with D maybe TRBD1 (5 bases). V shed 10 bases and J shed 0 bases, with 18 bases lying between them. CDR1 MDHEN and CDR2 SYDVKM come from the germline V gene. CDR3 length equals 16 residues.

The chain has TRBV4-1 and TRBJ1-5; possibly TRBD1 for D (5 bases). The V end was cut by 2 bases, the J end by 2 bases, with 10 bases between. Per germline, CDR1 MGHRA and CDR2 YSYEKL. The CDR3 extends over 15 amino acids. For the CDR3, the DNA is TGCGCCAGCAGCCAACAGGGTTTAGGCAATCAGCCCCAGCATTTT. Its translation is CASSQQGLGNQPQHF.

This clone has just a few counts. This rearrangement joins TRBV21-1 to TRBJ1-2. TRBV21-1 is classified as a pseudogene. There are 15 residues in the CDR3. The CDR3 region has the DNA TGTGCCAGCAGCAATTTAACGCGGACCCTCTATGGCTACACCTTC. It is translated as CASSNLTRTLYGYTF.

The chain couples TRBV28 to TRBJ1-1; D is perhaps TRBD1 (6 bases). V gave up 2 bases and J gave up 3 bases, with 10 bases separating them. This CDR3 spans 14 amino acids. Germline V gene sequence: CDR1 MDHEN, CDR2 SYDVKM. CDR3 sequence (DNA): TGTGCCAGCAGTTTAGGGGGCGCGTACACTGAAGCTTTCTTT. Protein product: CASSLGGAYTEAFF.

The chain combines TRBV6-5 with TRBJ1-1; D is possibly TRBD1 (5 bases). V gave up 8 bases and J gave up 1 base, with 14 bases separating them. The CDR3 totals 14 residues. Germline CDR1 and CDR2: MNHEY and SVGAGI. The CDR3 region is CASLRGHGNTEAFF. The DNA for the CDR3 is TGTGCCAGCTTGCGGGGCCATGGGAACACTGAAGCTTTCTTT.

CDR3 coding DNA: TGTGCCAGTACTAAGGGCGTGAACACTGAAGCTTTCTTT. This gives the protein CASTKGVNTEAFF. The chain combines TRBV19 with TRBJ1-1, with D unclear. The CDR3 length is 13 residues. Germline V gene data show CDR1 as LNHDA and CDR2 as SQIVND (reference sequence). V was shortened by 7 bases and J by 0 bases, with 9 bases between the two germline ends. The full variable domain, in which reference TRBV19 and TRBJ1-1 provide the parts outside the CDR3, is DGGITQSPKYLFRKEGQNVTLSCEQNLNHDAMYWYRQDPGQGLRLIYYSQIVNDFQKGDIAEGYSVSREKKESFPLTVTSAQKNPTAFYLCASTKGVNTEAFFGQGTRLTVV.

V usage is TRBV5-5 and J usage is TRBJ1-5; no firm D call. With 3 bases removed from V and 4 bases from J, the gap between germline ends came to 5 bases. The CDR3 is 12 amino acids. Germline V gene sequence: CDR1 SGHKS, CDR2 YYEKEE (reference sequence). CDR3 region: CASSWGNQPQHF. The CDR3 DNA reads as TGTGCCAGCAGCTGGGGTAATCAGCCCCAGCATTTT.

The chain employs TRBV28 and TRBJ2-3, with TRBD2 as a possible D gene (6 bases). Trimming shortened V by 6 bases and J by 1 base, and 14 bases separated the two germline ends. CDR1 is MDHEN and CDR2 is SYDVKM in the germline V gene. The CDR3 contains 15 residues. The CDR3 DNA reads TGTGCCAGCAGCGGAGGAGGGCCGCGCACAGATACGCAGTATTTT. This codes for CASSGGGPRTDTQYF.

The chain has TRBV28 and TRBJ1-5, with unresolved D. The CDR3 loop spans 14 amino acids. CDR1 and CDR2 from the germline V gene are MDHEN and SYDVKM. The V gene lost 7 bases and the J gene lost 4 bases, with 14 bases spanning the gap. The CDR3 loop is CASTTSGVNQPQHF. CDR3 DNA: TGTGCCAGCACTACCAGTGGGGTAAATCAGCCCCAGCATTTT.

This clone has more than one count but fewer than ten. The CDR3 nucleotides read TGCAGCGGGTTATGGAACACTGAAGCTTTCTTT. Its translation is CSGLWNTEAFF. The rearrangement joins TRBV20-1 to TRBJ1-1; D is undetermined. The germline CDR1 and CDR2 sequences are DFQATT and SNEGSKA (reference sequence). The CDR3 has 11 amino acids.

The J gene is TRBJ2-1, the V gene TRBV5-1; 9 bases line up with TRBD2. CDR3 length equals 15 residues. Germline trimming cut 2 bases from V and 4 bases from J; bases unmatched to any gene: 4. Germline lookup yields CDR1 SGHRS and CDR2 YFSETQ. The CDR3 loop is CASSLGLATYNEQFF. Here the CDR3 DNA reads TGCGCCAGCAGCTTAGGACTAGCGACGTACAATGAGCAGTTCTTC.

For this clone: At one end, the junction sequence differs from germline, possibly due to a read error. The chain has TRBV7-6 and TRBJ2-7; 8 positions agree with TRBD1. Germline V gene lookup returns CDR1 SGHVS and CDR2 FNYEAQ. The CDR3 sequence is 16 residues long. DNA of the CDR3: TGTGCCAGCAGCTTAGCTTGGGCAGGGGGCTCCGACGAGCAGTACTTC. Translation: CASSLAWAGGSDEQYF. The entire variable domain, with the rest obtained from reference TRBV7-6 and TRBJ2-7, is as follows: GAGVSQSPRYKVTKRGQDVALRCDPISGHVSLYWYRQALGQGPEFLTYFNYEAQQDKSGLPNDRFSAERPEGSISTLTIQRTEQRDSAMYRCASSLAWAGGSDEQYFGPGTRLTVT.

The chain recombines TRBV7-2 with TRBJ2-6; D gene ambiguous. The CDR3 is 14 residues long. V was clipped by 8 bases and J by 0 bases, with 8 bases between them. Germline loops: CDR1 SGHTA, CDR2 FQGNSA. Here the CDR3 reads CASSSNSGANVLTF. Written as DNA, the CDR3 is TGTGCCAGCTCGAGTAACTCTGGGGCCAACGTCCTGACTTTC.